Listed here are 16 T cell receptor beta chains from one sample, sequenced in a study of shared clonotypes between healthy human individuals. Sequencing used immunoSEQ multiplex PCR; TCRdb keeps in-frame clones, though not all of them. Seen here are 950,000 to 1,100,000 clones, about four fifths observed once, and the top ten hold roughly 0.65%. The sequencing sample was made of memory CD4+ T cells from PBMCs. Regarding subset: CD45RA-negative fraction. The receptors were sampled from a man between 18 and 35 years old in good health. Some clones in this sample may be carry-over from other donors' samples.

V usage is TRBV5-1 and J usage is TRBJ2-3, with 9 bases lining up with TRBD2. V dropped 6 bases and J dropped 0; count of bases not matched to a gene: 5. Germline values: CDR1 SGHRS, CDR2 YFSETQ. The CDR3 runs to 15 residues. CDR3 sequence reads: CASTWTSASTDTQYF. In DNA, the CDR3 is TGCGCCAGCACCTGGACTAGCGCGAGCACAGATACGCAGTATTTT.

This clone occurred a few times. V usage is TRBV30 and J usage is TRBJ2-5; D gene uncertain. With the DNA end fitting TRBJ2-7 better, the J assignment may be wrong. The CDR3 has 11 residues. From germline, CDR1 is GTSNPN and CDR2 SVGIG (reference sequence). DNA for the CDR3: TGTGCCGGCCGGCGGTCCTACGAGCAGTACTTC. The encoded protein is CAGRRSYEQYF.

This clone was observed a handful of times. The sample has other DNA sequences that encode this CDR3 too. The chain couples TRBV20-1 to TRBJ1-1, with 8 bases matching TRBD1. Germline values: CDR1 DFQATT, CDR2 SNEGSKA (reference sequence). The V and J ends lost 6 bases and 7 bases, in that order; junction bases with no gene match: 4. This CDR3 is built from 11 residues. CDR3 bases: TGCAGTGCCCGAGACAGGGGTGAAGCTTTCTTT. It codes for CSARDRGEAFF.

On this clone itself: Only one base separates this from a far larger clonotype, so it likely reflects a read error. Other DNA sequences within the sample encode an identical CDR3. V usage is TRBV28 and J usage is TRBJ2-5; D unresolved. CDR1 is MDHEN, CDR2 SYDVKM, per germline. Trimming removed 5 bases from V and 2 bases from J, with 3 bases in between. The length of the CDR3 is 11 residues. The CDR3 DNA sequence: TGTGCCAGCAGTACTCAAGAGACCCAGTACTTC. Residues: CASSTQETQYF.

This clone has just one count. The rearrangement uses TRBV25-1 and TRBJ2-3, with 10 nucleotides matching TRBD2. The CDR3 consists of 16 residues. The germline gives CDR1 MGHDK, CDR2 SYGVNS. V was clipped by 4 bases and J by 3 bases; unmatched bases: 7. CDR3 nucleotide sequence: TGTGCCAGCAGTGGTAGTCTAGCGGGAGTAACAGATACGCAGTATTTT. It yields the protein CASSGSLAGVTDTQYF. Using reference TRBV25-1 and TRBJ2-3 for the parts outside the CDR3, the full variable domain is EADIYQTPRYLVIGTGKKITLECSQTMGHDKMYWYQQDPGMELHLIHYSYGVNSTEKGDLSSESTVSRIRTEHFPLTLESARPSHTSQYLCASSGSLAGVTDTQYFGPGTRLTVL.

The CDR3 loop reads CASTKTAGASGRVGHEQYF. CDR3 DNA: TGTGCCAGCACCAAAACCGCTGGGGCTAGCGGGAGGGTAGGACACGAGCAGTACTTC. The rearrangement uses TRBV27 and TRBJ2-7; 12 nucleotides align to TRBD2. This CDR3 contains 19 residues. CDR1 and CDR2 (germline): MNHEY, SMNVEV (reference sequence). J lost 5 bases, V lost 7 bases, and 21 bases had no gene match.

The V and J genes are TRBV7-9 and TRBJ1-2, with no clear D. This CDR3 is 15 amino acids long. Trimming pared 5 bases from V and 7 bases from J, leaving 20 bases between. Germline-derived CDR1 and CDR2 are SEHNR and FQNEAQ (reference sequence). In DNA form, the CDR3 reads TGTGCCAGCAGCCTCGGTTATGGAAGTGGGGTTGGCTACACCTTC. Translating gives CASSLGYGSGVGYTF.

The genes are TRBV29-1 and TRBJ2-1; 9 bases agree with TRBD2. CDR3 size: 17 residues. The V gene's germline CDR1 is SQVTM and CDR2 ANQGSEA. With 1 base clipped from V and 0 bases from J, the junction kept 7 bases outside the gene matches. CDR3 loop: CSVEGLAGKSSYNEQFF. In nucleotides, the CDR3 is TGCAGCGTTGAAGGGCTAGCGGGGAAGAGCTCCTACAATGAGCAGTTCTTC.

The rearrangement uses TRBV30 and TRBJ2-4, with D maybe TRBD2 (6 bases). The CDR3 has 15 residues. The V end was cut by 0 bases, the J end by 1 base, with 10 bases between. Germline loops: CDR1 GTSNPN, CDR2 SVGIG (reference sequence). CDR3 in amino acids: CAWSVAGRAKNIQYF. The DNA of the CDR3 is TGTGCCTGGAGTGTAGCGGGTCGTGCCAAAAACATTCAGTACTTC.

The count of this clone is one. The chain has TRBV5-1 and TRBJ1-3; TRBD1 aligns across 7 bases. The CDR3 is 16 amino acids. Germline values: CDR1 SGHRS, CDR2 YFSETQ. Trimming at V came to 4 bases and at J to 0 bases, leaving 7 bases not matched to a gene. The CDR3 sequence: CASSQTGLVSGNTIYF. The CDR3 bases are TGCGCCAGCAGCCAGACAGGGCTCGTCTCTGGAAACACCATATATTTT.

V is TRBV18 and J is TRBJ2-5; weak D call: TRBD2 (6 bases). The V gene's germline CDR1 is KGHSH and CDR2 LQKENI. Trimming left V 1 base short and J 2 bases short, with 14 bases between. The CDR3 covers 16 residues. CDR3 residues: CASSPRGRAGQETQYF. Written as DNA, the CDR3 is TGTGCCAGCTCACCACGGGGAAGGGCGGGACAAGAGACCCAGTACTTC.

The chain's CDR3 is CASSRGTGDSYEQYF. CDR3 coding DNA: TGCGCCAGCAGCAGGGGGACAGGGGACTCCTACGAGCAGTACTTC. The rearrangement links TRBV5-1 to TRBJ2-7, with 10 bases that match TRBD1. Per germline, CDR1 SGHRS and CDR2 YFSETQ. V lost 4 bases to trimming and J lost 0 bases; unmatched junction nucleotides: 4. This CDR3 has 15 amino acids.

The CDR3 DNA follows: TGTGCCAGCAGCCAACCCTGGGCGGGACTGAACACCGGGGAGCTGTTTTTT. This sequence encodes CASSQPWAGLNTGELFF. This sequence joins TRBV7-2 and TRBJ2-2, with D perhaps matching TRBD2 (6 bases). Trimming cost V 5 bases and J 1 base, with 17 bases left between them. CDR1 is SGHTA and CDR2 is FQGNSA in the germline V gene. The CDR3 totals 17 residues.

V is TRBV5-1 and J is TRBJ1-1, with a weak D call TRBD1 (5 bases). Germline V gene lookup returns CDR1 SGHRS and CDR2 YFSETQ. V was clipped by 0 bases and J by 9 bases, with 18 bases between them. CDR3 length: 15 residues. CDR3 sequence reads: CASSLVSVGRAKAFF. The CDR3 DNA sequence: TGCGCCAGCAGCTTGGTTTCGGTGGGGCGCGCAAAAGCTTTCTTT.

The chain recombines TRBV6-1 with TRBJ1-3; 9 positions match TRBD1. Germline lookup yields CDR1 MNHNS and CDR2 SASEGT. The CDR3 loop spans 14 amino acids. The J segment lost 3 bases and the V segment lost 3 bases, leaving 0 bases of the junction unmatched. DNA for the CDR3: TGTGCCAGCAGTGAGACAGGGGGTGGAAACACCATATATTTT. This translates into CASSETGGGNTIYF.

J is TRBJ2-1 and V is TRBV29-1; 8 nucleotides agree with TRBD1. Germline V CDR1 and CDR2: SQVTM, ANQGSEA. This CDR3 has 11 residues. The V segment lost 8 bases and the J segment 7 bases; nucleotides outside the gene matches: 4. The CDR3 sequence: CSKWTGNEQFF. The CDR3 DNA reads as TGCAGCAAGTGGACAGGGAATGAGCAGTTCTTC.